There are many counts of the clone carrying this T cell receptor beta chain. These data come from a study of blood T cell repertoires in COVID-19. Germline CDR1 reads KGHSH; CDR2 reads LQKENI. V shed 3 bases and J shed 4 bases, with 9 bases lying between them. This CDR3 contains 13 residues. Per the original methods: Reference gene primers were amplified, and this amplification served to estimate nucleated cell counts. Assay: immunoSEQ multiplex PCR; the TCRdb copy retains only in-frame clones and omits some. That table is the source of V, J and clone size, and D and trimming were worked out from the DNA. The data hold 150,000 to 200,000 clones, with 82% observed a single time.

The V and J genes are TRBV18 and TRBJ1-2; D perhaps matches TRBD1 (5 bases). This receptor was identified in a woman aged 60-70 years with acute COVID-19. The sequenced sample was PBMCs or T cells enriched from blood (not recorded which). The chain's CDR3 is CASSPDMGYGYTF. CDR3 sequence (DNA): TGTGCCAGCTCACCGGACATGGGCTATGGCTACACCTTC.